These T cell receptor beta chains were read from a single sample in a study of blood T cell repertoires in COVID-19. The table came from immunoSEQ multiplex PCR; TCRdb's copy has only in-frame clones and leaves some out. Among about 130,000 clones listed, 60% to 80% were seen once. The sequenced material came from peripheral blood. These receptors were taken from an older man with COVID-19, enrolled during active disease. Both conserved end residues are part of each CDR3. A D gene is named only where the DNA matches it firmly. Only some rows state a clone size, as once, few, many or a class for expanded clones.

CDR3 protein	CDR3 DNA	clone size	J gene	V gene	CDR3 length	D gene
CASSLRSRELTHEQFF	TGCGCCAGCAGCCTGAGATCTCGGGAGTTAACGCATGAGCAGTTCTTC	-	TRBJ2-1	TRBV4-3	16	-
CSVDGVGREQYF	TGCAGCGTTGACGGGGTAGGGCGCGAGCAGTACTTC	-	TRBJ2-7	TRBV29-1	12	-
CASSSTGQNNEAFF	TGTGCCAGCAGTTCAACGGGACAGAATAATGAAGCTTTCTTT	once	TRBJ1-1	TRBV6-2/TRBV6-3	14	TRBD1
CASSHRPNQPQHF	TGTGCCAGCAGTCACAGGCCCAACCAGCCCCAGCATTTT	-	TRBJ1-5	TRBV6-5	13	-
CASSYSRRSGGGEQYF	TGTGCCAGCAGTTACTCGAGGAGGTCAGGGGGCGGCGAGCAGTACTTC	-	TRBJ2-7	TRBV6-5	16	TRBD1
CASSYDRANYGYTF	TGTGCCAGCAGTTACGACAGGGCTAACTATGGCTACACCTTC	-	TRBJ1-2	TRBV6-5	14	TRBD1
CASSIVRSTDTQYF	TGTGCCAGCAGTATAGTGAGGAGCACAGATACGCAGTATTTT	-	TRBJ2-3	TRBV27	14	-
CASSSRQGANEKLFF	TGTGCCAGCAGTTCTCGACAGGGAGCTAATGAAAAACTGTTTTTT	-	TRBJ1-4	TRBV28	15	TRBD1
CASSLGPVAKGTGNTIYF	TGCGCCAGCAGCTTGGGGCCGGTCGCGAAGGGGACTGGAAACACCATATATTTT	-	TRBJ1-3	TRBV5-1	18	-
CASSLGGLAGGFQYF	TGTGCCAGCAGCTTAGGTGGACTAGCGGGAGGGTTTCAGTACTTC	-	TRBJ2-4	TRBV7-9	15	TRBD2
CASSLAEGEETQYF	TGTGCCAGCAGCTTGGCCGAGGGGGAAGAGACCCAGTACTTC	-	TRBJ2-5	TRBV5-6	14	-
CASSLDSGTSSYEQYF	TGCGCCAGCAGCTTGGATTCAGGTACCAGCTCCTACGAGCAGTACTTC	-	TRBJ2-7	TRBV5-1	16	-
CASTPGQFYGYTF	TGTGCCAGTACTCCGGGACAGTTCTATGGCTACACCTTC	-	TRBJ1-2	TRBV19	13	TRBD1
CASSRDRGETQYF	TGTGCCAGCAGTCGAGACAGGGGTGAGACCCAGTACTTC	-	TRBJ2-5	TRBV7-3	13	TRBD1
CASSEAHGSGSYEQYF	TGTGCCAGCAGTGAAGCGCACGGATCAGGGTCCTACGAGCAGTACTTC	few	TRBJ2-7	TRBV6-1	16	-
CASSPGLAGQETQYF	TGTGCCAGCAGCCCGGGACTAGCGGGGCAAGAGACCCAGTACTTC	-	TRBJ2-5	TRBV7-9	15	TRBD2
CASSLDLAGGNIQYF	TGTGCCAGCAGCTTAGATTTGGCAGGGGGGAACATTCAGTACTTC	-	TRBJ2-4	TRBV7-2	15	-
CASSVVEDPREQYF	TGTGCCAGCAGCGTAGTAGAGGATCCTAGGGAGCAGTACTTC	-	TRBJ2-7	TRBV9	14	-
CASSLAGQGGTEAFF	TGTGCCAGCAGCTTGGCCGGGCAGGGAGGGACTGAAGCTTTCTTT	once	TRBJ1-1	TRBV5-8	15	-
CASSYSRARGRNSNQPQHF	TGTGCCAGCAGTTACTCGAGAGCCAGAGGGAGGAATAGCAATCAGCCCCAGCATTTT	-	TRBJ1-5	TRBV6-2/TRBV6-3	19	-
CSVDPRGDNGYTF	TGCAGCGTTGACCCCAGGGGGGATAATGGCTACACCTTC	-	TRBJ1-2	TRBV29-1	13	TRBD1
CSASEGRASNQPQHF	TGCAGTGCTAGTGAGGGGCGAGCGAGCAATCAGCCCCAGCATTTT	-	TRBJ1-5	TRBV20-1	15	-
CASSPTHSYEQYF	TGTGCCAGCAGTCCGACTCACTCCTACGAGCAGTACTTC	once	TRBJ2-7	TRBV27	13	-
CASSSGISSYNEQFF	TGTGCCAGCAGTTCGGGGATTAGCTCCTACAATGAGCAGTTCTTC	-	TRBJ2-1	TRBV6-5	15	-
CASSLVSSYEQYF	TGTGCCAGCAGCTTGGTTAGCAGCTACGAGCAGTACTTC	few	TRBJ2-7	TRBV5-4	13	-
CASSLGANSPYEQYF	TGTGCCAGCAGCTTAGGAGCTAACTCACCGTACGAGCAGTACTTC	-	TRBJ2-7	TRBV7-8	15	-
CASRRGLASSYEQYF	TGTGCCAGCAGACGGGGACTAGCGAGCTCCTACGAGCAGTACTTC	few	TRBJ2-7	TRBV6-5	15	TRBD2
CASSRWGEQETQYF	TGCGCCAGCAGCCGCTGGGGAGAACAAGAGACCCAGTACTTC	few	TRBJ2-5	TRBV5-1	14	-
CASSTYRGLGAFF	TGTGCCAGCAGCACCTACAGGGGGCTGGGAGCTTTCTTT	-	TRBJ1-1	TRBV12-1	13	-
CASSPTGDTQYF	TGTGCCAGCAGCCCGACAGGGGATACGCAGTATTTT	-	TRBJ2-3	TRBV7-9	12	TRBD1
CASSLTGFFWNTIYF	TGTGCCAGCAGTTTAACGGGTTTCTTTTGGAACACCATATATTTT	once	TRBJ1-3	TRBV27	15	-
CASSSFLRGYREAFF	TGTGCCAGCAGTTCATTCCTCAGGGGGTATCGCGAAGCTTTCTTT	-	TRBJ1-1	TRBV28	15	TRBD1